This T cell receptor beta chain was identified during a study of T cells in Graves' hyperthyroidism and ophthalmopathy. In regard to this clonotype: No antigen is known for it.

TCR beta CDR3 sequences were amplified from RNA transcripts. Carried out on the TCR CDR3, a first-round RT-PCR used the HTBI primer set. From the multiplex PCR reads, TCRdb called clonotypes with MiXCR, one entry per CDR3 protein. Of 550,000 to 700,000 distinct CDR3 sequences listed, about half are singletons. Regarding the study as a whole: A median around 6.4 months before onset, the model predicted ophthalmopathy. The majority of expanded thyroid clonotypes above 0.001 also appeared in blood. Researchers report that a 13 V-J model separated ophthalmopathy from stable hyperthyroidism.

This CDR3 has 13 amino acids. The germline V gene has CDR1 SGHTA and CDR2 FQGNSA. The V end was cut by 6 bases, the J end by 3 bases, with 12 bases between. Diagnoses rested on clinical symptoms, serum thyroxine and TRAb, thyroid ultrasound and orbital computed tomography. This TCR derives from an adult woman with Graves' disease, either hyperthyroidism or ophthalmopathy (not recorded which). The specimen was peripheral blood or thyroid tissue (not recorded which). The chain is built from TRBV7-2 and TRBJ2-7, with a tentative D call TRBD1 (6 bases). CDR3 region: CASSSEGHYEQYF. Here the CDR3 DNA reads TGTGCCAGCAGTTCAGAGGGACACTACGAGCAGTACTTC.